This TCR beta chain was documented in a study of tissue T cells after allogeneic stem cell transplantation (dated by TCRdb to between 2021 and 2024). In terms of the full investigation: TCR beta repertoires were profiled across many tissues obtained from research autopsies of patients with and without GVHD, as well as in mouse models of GVHD. The human part of the study was a prospective observational study with no blinding and no randomization.

CDR1 LGHNA and CDR2 YNLKQL are derived from the germline V gene (reference sequence). Unmatched junction bases come to 3, with V trimmed by 4 bases and J by 2 bases. Taken from cysteine to phenylalanine, the CDR3 has 14 residues. The DNA covers only part of the CDR3, 39 bases in frame from base 1. General findings and caveats noted by the study authors: In both patients and mice, T cells from blood and spleen covered only a limited part of the TCR repertoire found in tissues. Only a few T cell clones appeared in more than one patient, yet motif-based clustering showed tissue-specific repertoire signatures that were shared between patients. Which tissue TCRs were alloreactive or antigen-specific was not determined in the study, and some clones might have been persisting host cells. Within patients, how anatomically similar tissues were was a major factor shaping TCR repertoire composition, regardless of disease or transplant status. The patient cohort was small and clinically heterogeneous, and sampling depth was acknowledged as a limitation.

On this clone: Its antigen is unknown. Mouse gene names and germline sequences are the ones reported for this receptor. Coverage ceases 1 residue before the CDR3 finishes, and the germline J gene fills in the end.

The time point label corresponds to: mouse harvest day 7 after allogeneic transplant. Mouse grafts combined 10^7 T-cell-depleted bone marrow cells with 10^6 splenic CD5+ T cells, given via tail vein injection. GVHD in mice was modeled with a major MHC-mismatch B6 (H2b) into BALB/c (H2d) model, and tissues were profiled at day 7 or 14. Mouse tissues and retro-orbital blood were harvested on day 7 or 14 post-transplant using separate sterile tools per animal; livers were flushed beforehand. Before genomic DNA isolation with the DNeasy Blood & Tissue Kit, mouse tissues were minced with razor blades in buffered saline. Library preparation was by the immunoSEQ multiplex PCR assay. Adaptive Biotechnologies performed the TCRbeta CDR3 sequencing at survey depth and reported CDR3 sequences, V/J genes, productive frequency and template counts. TCR beta CDR3 regions were amplified from genomic DNA instead of RNA. Concerning the study's data processing: Pairwise repertoire overlap between tissues was quantified with Jensen-Shannon divergence, where 1 means complete divergence and 0 identical. Based on pairwise JSD values, tissues were grouped by single-linkage agglomerative hierarchical clustering, and the results were shown as dendrograms. GLIPH2 was run on all patient samples with simulation_depth 1000, kmer_min_depth 3 and cdr3_length_cutoff 8, and groups with more than two unique CDR3s were retained. A standardized tissue-overlap score extrapolated Jaccard GLIPH-group overlap across patients to a standard repertoire size of 1000 clones. Linear mixed-effect models, with tissue as a fixed effect and individual as a random effect, were used to test how diversity related to clinical or experimental variables. The clones in this table, taken by TCRdb from immuneACCESS, are in-frame only. Not every clone is retained; where verified, under half of the shortfall comes from an unresolved V gene, and the cause of the rest is unknown. V, J and clone size are those of that table, while D and trimming were read from the DNA. The sample has about 8,200 clones on record, under 55% of them singletons. Together, the top ten hold roughly 8.9% of the sample.

The sample consisted of gut tissue. The receptor chain draws on TRBV5 and TRBJ2-7; TRBD2 aligns with 9 central bases. This TCR derives from a female BALB/c mouse given C57BL/6 T cells with graft-versus-host disease after an allogeneic hematopoietic cell transplant. The CDR3 amino acid sequence is: CASSPWGGAYEQYF. The CDR3 bases that were read are TGTGCCAGCAGCCCCTGGGGGGGAGCCTATGAACAGTAC.